Listed below are T cell receptor beta chains from one sample, sequenced in a study of graft-versus-host responses after intestinal transplantation. The protocol was immunoSEQ multiplex PCR, while the TCRdb copy is restricted to in-frame clones and leaves out a portion. This sample carries tens of thousands of clones, roughly 44% of them seen once, and the ten largest clones take over 1.1%. The sequencing here drew on alloreactive CD8+ T cells from a mixed lymphocyte reaction culture, taken before transplantation. The receptors shown here come from a human patient who was an organ donor for intestinal transplantation. CDR3s include the opening cysteine and the closing phenylalanine or tryptophan. A D gene is named only where the DNA matches it firmly. Rows may omit the clone size; those that give it use once, few, many or a size class.

TRBJ1-2 13 TRBV6-5 NA NA CASGRWQLWGYTF TGTGCCAGCGGGAGATGGCAGCTTTGGGGCTACACCTTC
TRBJ1-2 14 TRBV28 NA NA CASSLWGTPDGYTF TGTGCCAGCAGTTTATGGGGGACCCCGGATGGCTACACCTTC
TRBJ2-7 15 TRBV27 few NA CASSNRGGTFYEQYF TGTGCCAGCAGCAACAGGGGAGGGACCTTCTACGAGCAGTACTTC
TRBJ2-2 13 TRBV7-6 NA NA CASSLVSTGELFF TGTGCCAGCAGCTTAGTTAGCACCGGGGAGCTGTTTTTT
TRBJ2-3 13 TRBV27 NA NA CASSWAQGDTQYF TGTGCCAGCAGTTGGGCCCAGGGGGATACGCAGTATTTT
TRBJ2-1 15 TRBV7-9 once TRBD1 CASAYGTGAINEQFF TGTGCCAGCGCCTACGGGACAGGGGCCATCAATGAGCAGTTCTTC
TRBJ2-3 14 TRBV7-7 NA TRBD2 CASSLKLAGGAQYF TGTGCCAGCAGCTTAAAACTAGCGGGAGGGGCGCAGTATTTT
TRBJ1-1 13 TRBV5-1 NA NA CASSLLFGGHAFF TGCGCCAGCAGCTTGTTATTTGGGGGGCACGCTTTCTTT
TRBJ2-1 14 TRBV5-4 few NA CASSLGHSYNEQFF TGTGCCAGCAGCTTGGGACACTCCTACAATGAGCAGTTCTTC
TRBJ2-3 16 TRBV5-1 NA TRBD1 CASSNHRGARTDTQYF TGCGCCAGCAGCAACCACAGGGGAGCCCGCACAGATACGCAGTATTTT
TRBJ1-2 10 TRBV10-3 NA NA CASGDYGYTF TGTGCCAGCGGCGACTATGGCTACACCTTC
TRBJ2-5 15 TRBV7-9 few TRBD1 CASSLGDREEGTQYF TGTGCCAGCAGCTTAGGGGACAGGGAAGAAGGGACCCAGTACTTC
TRBJ2-1 15 TRBV27 NA TRBD2 CASSLLAGGTNEQFF TGTGCCAGCAGTTTACTAGCGGGAGGGACCAATGAGCAGTTCTTC
TRBJ2-3 12 TRBV6-5 few NA CASRDLQGFQYF TGTGCCAGCAGGGACCTCCAGGGGTTTCAGTATTTT